Each of the 17 T cell receptor delta chains below was sequenced from the same sample in a study of gamma-delta chains in newborns, infants, children. TCRdb ran CATT on the reads. This table has 3,200 or so delta-chain clones, less than 4% appearing once. Sequencing was carried out using blood. The receptor set was obtained from a child who was a newborn, infant or young child, either healthy, febrile or measles-vaccinated (not recorded which).

A note on this clone: A read error may be the cause here, since a much bigger clone is one base away. The chain recombines TRDV2 with TRDJ3; 13 bases line up with TRDD3. The J gene, absent from TCRdb, was called here by matching the DNA to germline. Germline lookup yields CDR1 GEAIGNYY and CDR2 EKD. CDR3 size: 21 residues. V shed 3 bases and J 1 base; nucleotides not matched to a gene: 11. The CDR3 DNA follows: TGTGCCTGTGACGTACTGGGGGATACGCTGCCTCGTTCCTGGGACACCCGACAGATGTTTTTC. Translation: CACDVLGDTLPRSWDTRQMFF.

This clone is categorized as medium-sized. The gene calls are TRDV2 and TRDJ2, with 11 bases that match TRDD3. CDR3 length: 11 residues. Germline-derived CDR1 and CDR2 are GEAIGNYY and EKD. The CDR3 here is CAGGYVSQLFF. The CDR3 DNA reads TGTGCTGGGGGATACGTATCACAACTCTTCTTT.

This clone occurred a few times. A much larger clone differs by one base, so this may be a read error. The same CDR3 arises from other DNA sequences in this sample as well. The chain combines TRDV2 with TRDJ3; D might be TRDD3 (6 bases). This CDR3 contains 18 residues. V gave up 1 base and J gave up 1 base, with 13 bases separating them. Germline CDR1 is GEAIGNYY and CDR2 is EKD. The CDR3 DNA reads as TGTGCCTGTGACACTGGGGGGTACGCATCCTGGGACACCCGACAGATGTTTTTC. This sequence encodes CACDTGGYASWDTRQMFF.

Of note for this clone: A read error may be the cause here, since a much bigger clone is one base away. Other nucleotide sequences from this sample produce the same CDR3. CDR3 nucleotides: TGCGCCTGTGACTTTACTGGGGGATACTCCTGGGACACCCGACAGATGTTTTTC. Its translation: CACDFTGGYSWDTRQMFF. The chain combines TRDV2 with TRDJ3; TRDD3 aligns across 11 bases. CDR3 size: 18 residues. Germline V gene lookup returns CDR1 GEAIGNYY and CDR2 EKD.

In this sample, this clone turned up a few times. The amino acid sequence in TCRdb belongs to a much larger clone and departs from this DNA's translation at residue 12, likely a sequencing read error; the sequence shown is translated from the DNA. The chain has TRDV2 and TRDJ2, with 11 positions matching TRDD3. This CDR3 region has 16 residues. Germline V gene sequence: CDR1 GEAIGNYY, CDR2 EKD. CDR3 in DNA: TGTGCCTGTGACACCCTGGGGGATACTTTGACAACACAACTCTTCTTT. Translation: CACDTLGDTLTTQLFF.

This clone has a handful of counts. One end of the junction fails to match germline, which may point to a read error. This chain uses TRDV2 with TRDJ1; the match to TRDD3 covers 8 bases. The CDR3 consists of 15 residues. Germline V gene sequence: CDR1 GEAIGNYY, CDR2 EKD. The CDR3 DNA is TGTGCCTGTGACACCGTACTGGGGGTTACCGATGAACTCATCTTT. Translating gives CACDTVLGVTDELIF.

In its sample, this clone was seen a few times. At one of its ends the junction is not consistent with the germline gene, which may arise from a read error. This sequence joins TRDV2 and TRDJ1, with 7 bases that match TRDD3. CDR3 length: 16 amino acids. Germline V gives CDR1 GEAIGNYY, CDR2 EKD. The CDR3 nucleotides are TGTGCCTGTGACCCTCTGGGGGCCATTAACACCGATACACTCATCTTT. This translates into CACDPLGAINTDTLIF.

In this sample, this clone is large (0.1 to 1%). The sample holds other DNA sequences that translate to the same CDR3. The rearrangement links TRDV2 to TRDJ1; 9 bases are a match to TRDD3. The CDR3 has 13 amino acids. Losses at the gene ends were 4 bases for V and 3 bases for J; bases not matched to a gene: 2. Germline assignment: CDR1 GEAIGNYY and CDR2 EKD. The CDR3 nucleotides are TGTGCCTGTGAGGGGATACGCGCCGATAAACTCATCTTT. It encodes CACEGIRADKLIF.

This clone was counted a few times. Translating this DNA gives a protein that differs at residue 8 from the TCRdb one, which belongs to a much larger clone; a read error is likely, and the protein shown is this translation. No V gene was called here, but the J gene is TRDJ2. The CDR3 loop spans 13 amino acids. This CDR3 reads CACDTWGPAQLFF. The CDR3 DNA sequence: TGTGCCTGTGACACCTGGGGGCCAGCACAACTCTTCTTT.

Of note for this clone: A single base is all that separates this from a far larger clone, so a read error is likely. The same CDR3 also results from other DNA sequences found in this sample. The rearrangement joins TRDV2 to TRDJ1; TRDD3 matches 9 bases. The CDR3 contains 18 residues. The V segment lost 1 base and the J segment 0 bases; nucleotides outside the gene matches: 11. Germline CDR1 reads GEAIGNYY; CDR2 reads EKD. CDR3 amino acids: CACDTYWGTELYTDKLIF. The CDR3 bases are TGTGCCTGTGACACTTACTGGGGGACGGAGTTGTACACCGATAAACTCATCTTT.

This clone came up a few times. TCRdb pairs this DNA with a much larger clone's protein that differs at residue 12, likely a read error; the protein shown was translated from the DNA. The J gene is TRDJ2, the V gene TRDV2; 8 bases are shared with TRDD3. The CDR3 totals 14 residues. Germline CDR1 GEAIGNYY, CDR2 EKD. This chain's CDR3 is CACDTWGYTAQPFF. CDR3 DNA sequence: TGTGCCTGTGACACCTGGGGATACACAGCACAACCCTTCTTT.

By sample fraction, this clone is medium-sized. The same CDR3 arises from other DNA sequences in this sample as well. The chain combines TRDV2 with TRDJ3, with TRDD3 matching over 7 bases. The J segment lost 0 bases and the V segment lost 0 bases, leaving 4 bases of the junction unmatched. The CDR3 contains 18 residues. Germline V lookup: CDR1 GEAIGNYY, CDR2 EKD. CDR3 coding DNA: TGTGCCTGTGACACCGGGGGATTTGGCTCCTGGGACACCCGACAGATGTTTTTC. Residues: CACDTGGFGSWDTRQMFF.

In regard to this clone: A far larger clone differs by one base, so this is likely a read error. This specimen includes other DNA sequences encoding the same CDR3. The chain links TRDV2 to TRDJ2; TRDD3 agrees at 7 bases. Looked up from germline, CDR1 is GEAIGNYY and CDR2 is EKD. CDR3 length equals 15 residues. CDR3 nucleotide sequence: TGTGCCTGTGACACGGGGGGATCTTTGACGGCACAACTCTTCTTT. Residues: CACDTGGSLTAQLFF.

This clone is termed medium-sized. Different DNA sequences within this sample yield the same CDR3. The chain carries TRDV2 and TRDJ3, with TRDD3 as a possible D gene (5 bases). V was pared by 0 bases and J by 1 base, with 9 bases between. Looked up from germline, CDR1 is GEAIGNYY and CDR2 is EKD. There are 17 residues in the CDR3. The CDR3: CACDTLLGSWDTRQMFF. The CDR3 region has the DNA TGTGCCTGTGACACCCTGCTGGGTTCCTGGGACACCCGACAGATGTTTTTC.

Comments on this clone: This likely stems from a read error, as it lies one base from a far larger clone. Within the sample, other DNA sequences also encode this same CDR3. The gene calls are TRDV2 and TRDJ2, with 8 bases fitting TRDD3. With 4 bases clipped from V and 3 bases from J, the junction kept 3 bases outside the gene matches. The CDR3 sequence is 14 residues long. CDR1 GEAIGNYY and CDR2 EKD come from the germline V gene. CDR3 DNA sequence: TGTGCCTGTGATACCTGGGGGATGACAGCACAACTCTTCTTT. Translated, it gives CACDTWGMTAQLFF.

On this clone itself: TCRdb pairs this DNA with a much larger clone's protein that differs at residue 5, likely a read error; the protein shown was translated from the DNA. The chain joins TRDV2 to TRDJ1; a weak D match, TRDD3 (6 bases). Germline lookup yields CDR1 GEAIGNYY and CDR2 EKD. The CDR3 loop spans 15 amino acids. V lost 3 bases, J lost 3 bases, and 16 bases lay in between. In DNA form, the CDR3 reads TGTGCCTGTGACGCCTGGGGTCCGAGCCCCGATAAACTCATCTTT. Amino acids: CACDAWGPSPDKLIF.

On this clone: It differs at one base from a far larger clone, so likely a read error. The identical CDR3 is also encoded by other nucleotide sequences in the sample. This chain connects TRDV2 to TRDJ3, with D maybe TRDD3 (6 bases). The V gene's germline CDR1 is GEAIGNYY and CDR2 EKD. This CDR3 is 17 amino acids long. The CDR3 DNA reads TGTGCCTGTGACACCGTACTGGGCTCCTGGGACACCCGACAGATGTTCTTC. This gives the protein CACDTVLGSWDTRQMFF.